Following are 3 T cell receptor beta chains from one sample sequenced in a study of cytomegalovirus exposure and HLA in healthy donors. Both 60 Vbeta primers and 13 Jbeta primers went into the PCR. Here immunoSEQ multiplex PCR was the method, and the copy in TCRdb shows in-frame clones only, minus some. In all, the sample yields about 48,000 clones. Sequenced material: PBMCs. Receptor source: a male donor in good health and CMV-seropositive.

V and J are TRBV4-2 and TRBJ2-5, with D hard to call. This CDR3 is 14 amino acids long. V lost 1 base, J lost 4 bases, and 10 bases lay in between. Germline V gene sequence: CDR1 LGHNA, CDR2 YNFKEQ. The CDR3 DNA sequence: TGTGCCAGCAGCCAAGGGCGAGGATCAGAGACCCAGTACTTC. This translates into CASSQGRGSETQYF.

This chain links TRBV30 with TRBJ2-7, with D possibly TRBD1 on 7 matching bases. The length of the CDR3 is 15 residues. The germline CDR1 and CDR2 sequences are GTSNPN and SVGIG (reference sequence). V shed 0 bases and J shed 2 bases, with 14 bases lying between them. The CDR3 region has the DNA TGTGCCTGGAGTGTAGGGGGCGCGGGGCCCTACGAGCAGTACTTC. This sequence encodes CAWSVGGAGPYEQYF.

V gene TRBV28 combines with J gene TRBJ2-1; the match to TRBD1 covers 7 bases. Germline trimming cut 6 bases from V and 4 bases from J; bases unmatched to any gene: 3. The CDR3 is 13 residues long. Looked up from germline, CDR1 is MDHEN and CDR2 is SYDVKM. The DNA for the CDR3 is TGTGCCAGCAGGGGACAGAATTACAATGAGCAGTTCTTC. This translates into CASRGQNYNEQFF.